Below are 8 T cell receptor beta chains sequenced from a single sample in a study of Tregs in tolerant kidney transplant recipients. Clones were read by immunoSEQ multiplex PCR, and TCRdb kept only the in-frame ones, dropping some. This table has 200,000 to 300,000 clones, roughly four fifths appearing once. The material sequenced was CD4+ T cells from blood. The receptor set was obtained from a human donor in good health.

This clone was detected once. The CDR3, as DNA: TGTGCCAGCAGTTTATTTCAGGGGGGCGGCGAGCAGTACTTC. Protein product: CASSLFQGGGEQYF. The J gene is TRBJ2-7, the V gene TRBV27; TRBD1 is a possible D gene (7 bases). The V end was cut by 1 base, the J end by 6 bases, with 13 bases between. This CDR3 spans 14 amino acids. Germline CDR1 MNHEY, CDR2 SMNVEV (reference sequence).

V usage is TRBV7-2 and J usage is TRBJ2-3; D is perhaps TRBD1 (6 bases). Trimming stripped 6 bases from V and 6 bases from J, with 22 bases between. The CDR3 consists of 16 residues. From germline, CDR1 is SGHTA and CDR2 FQGNSA. This CDR3 is CASSQFARAQGDTQYF. The CDR3, as DNA: TGTGCCAGCAGTCAATTCGCCCGGGCCCAGGGGGATACGCAGTATTTT. The full variable domain, in which reference TRBV7-2 and TRBJ2-3 provide the parts outside the CDR3, is GAGVSQSPSNKVTEKGKDVELRCDPISGHTALYWYRQSLGQGLEFLIYFQGNSAPDKSGLPSDRFSAERTGGSVSTLTIQRTQQEDSAVYLCASSQFARAQGDTQYFGPGTRLTVL.

The rearrangement uses TRBV5-4 and TRBJ2-7, with 7 positions matching TRBD2. The V segment lost 0 bases and the J segment 5 bases; nucleotides outside the gene matches: 8. CDR1 and CDR2 from the germline V gene are SGHNT and YYREEE (reference sequence). The CDR3 covers 15 residues. The CDR3: CASSLVGGGPHEQYF. Written as DNA, the CDR3 is TGTGCCAGCAGCTTGGTTGGGGGAGGGCCCCACGAGCAGTACTTC.

As to this clone: The same CDR3 can be traced to other DNA sequences in this sample. This chain uses TRBV27 with TRBJ2-7; 10 bases line up with TRBD2. The CDR3 has 16 amino acids. Germline V gives CDR1 MNHEY, CDR2 SMNVEV (reference sequence). Trimming at V came to 5 bases and at J to 7 bases, leaving 14 bases not matched to a gene. The CDR3 DNA reads TGTGCCAGCAGTCCAAGATCGCAGCGGGAGGGGCGAGAGCAGTACTTC. It translates to CASSPRSQREGREQYF.

This chain uses TRBV6-1 with TRBJ2-7; 7 bases align to TRBD2. Germline CDR1 MNHNS, CDR2 SASEGT. With 4 bases clipped from V and 2 bases from J, the junction kept 5 bases outside the gene matches. The CDR3 is made up of 14 amino acids. CDR3 DNA: TGTGCCAGCAGTGCTCAGCGGGGAACCTACGAGCAGTACTTC. It specifies CASSAQRGTYEQYF.

This sequence joins TRBV6-5 and TRBJ2-7, with D perhaps TRBD2 (6 bases). V was pared by 6 bases and J by 5 bases, with 14 bases between. There are 13 residues in the CDR3. The germline V gene encodes CDR1 MNHEY and CDR2 SVGAGI. The CDR3 sequence: CASSRDRGDEQYF. The CDR3 DNA sequence: TGTGCCAGCAGCCGGGACCGCGGGGACGAGCAGTACTTC.

This clone has just a few counts. The V call is TRBV19, the J call TRBJ1-5, with D tentatively TRBD1 (5 bases). This CDR3 spans 18 amino acids. Germline CDR1 LNHDA, CDR2 SQIVND (reference sequence). The V end was cut by 7 bases, the J end by 0 bases, with 22 bases between. The DNA of the CDR3 is TGTGCCAGTACCCCCGGGCAGGGCGCATGGAATAGCAATCAGCCCCAGCATTTT. Encoded protein: CASTPGQGAWNSNQPQHF. Full variable domain (rest looked up from reference TRBV19 and TRBJ1-5): DGGITQSPKYLFRKEGQNVTLSCEQNLNHDAMYWYRQDPGQGLRLIYYSQIVNDFQKGDIAEGYSVSREKKESFPLTVTSAQKNPTAFYLCASTPGQGAWNSNQPQHFGDGTRLSIL.

CDR3 DNA: TGTGCCAGCAGTCGACCCAGACTGGGCACAGATACGCAGTATTTT. Encoded protein: CASSRPRLGTDTQYF. This chain links TRBV7-8 with TRBJ2-3; no reliable D call. Deletions cut 6 bases from V and 1 base from J, with 14 bases between. Germline-derived CDR1 and CDR2 are SGHVS and FQNEAQ. CDR3 length equals 15 residues.